The TCR beta chain under discussion was sequenced for a study of blood T cells in healthy people across ages. Peripheral blood from each donor was collected in a volume of 9.5 to 10 milliliters. Researchers isolated at least 6 million PBMCs per sample. A J-beta primer mix and a sample-barcoded 5' primer were used in a second PCR of about 7 to 12 cycles. The authors tagged each cDNA molecule using a template-switch adaptor with 12 random nucleotides. TCRdb fed the 5' RACE reads into MiXCR, producing one record per CDR3 protein. Of around 1.5 million distinct CDR3 sequences listed, about 43% are singletons. The sequencing input was blood. This receptor was identified in a woman under 30 in good health.

The CDR3 is CSAPRLAAVYNEQYF. CDR3 DNA sequence: TGCAGTGCACCTAGATTAGCGGCTGTCTACAATGAGCAGTACTTC. This rearrangement joins TRBV20-1 to TRBJ2-7, with a weak D call TRBD2 (6 bases). Trimming took 6 bases from V and 7 from J, leaving 25 bases between them. The CDR3 is 15 amino acids. CDR1 is DFQATT, CDR2 SNEGSKA, per germline (reference sequence).